This entry is about one T cell receptor beta chain. This same CDR3 is encoded by further DNA sequences in the sample. This entry is derived from a study of shared clonotypes between healthy human individuals. The protocol was immunoSEQ multiplex PCR, while the TCRdb copy is restricted to in-frame clones and leaves out a portion. The table lists about 2.4 million clones, over 85% of them singletons. The length of the CDR3 is 15 residues. Germline CDR1 is ENHRY and CDR2 is SYGVKD. With V trimmed by 2 bases and J by 0 bases, 0 bases remained unmatched. The sequence was obtained from a man younger than 30 in good health. The rearrangement links TRBV10-3 to TRBJ2-7; 11 nucleotides match TRBD2. Sequenced material: naive CD4+ T cells sorted from blood. Documented subset: CD45RA+ positively selected. The CDR3 region is CAISETSGSSYEQYF. CDR3 DNA sequence: TGTGCCATCAGTGAGACTAGCGGGAGCTCCTACGAGCAGTACTTC.